Below, 2 T cell receptor beta chains from the same sample are listed, as sequenced in a study of monozygotic twins with inflammatory bowel disease. Reprocessing the 5' RACE reads, TCRdb reports a single entry for every CDR3 protein and omits DNA. The listing contains about 380,000 distinct CDR3 sequences. What was sequenced was blood. Receptors originate from a human donor with ulcerative colitis or Crohn's disease, or a healthy co-twin of an affected twin (not recorded which).

V is TRBV4-3 and J is TRBJ2-7; as DNA is missing, the TRBD1 call by TCRdb cannot be tested. Germline CDR1 is LGHNA and CDR2 is YSLEER. The CDR3 loop spans 16 amino acids. CDR3 loop: CASSQDPPTGGYEQYF.

This sequence joins TRBV20-1 and TRBJ2-2; TCRdb designates TRBD1, a call that cannot be tested without DNA. The CDR3 runs 19 residues. Germline V gene lookup returns CDR1 DFQATT and CDR2 SNEGSKA (reference sequence). The CDR3 loop reads CSARERGLLPGSNTGELFF.